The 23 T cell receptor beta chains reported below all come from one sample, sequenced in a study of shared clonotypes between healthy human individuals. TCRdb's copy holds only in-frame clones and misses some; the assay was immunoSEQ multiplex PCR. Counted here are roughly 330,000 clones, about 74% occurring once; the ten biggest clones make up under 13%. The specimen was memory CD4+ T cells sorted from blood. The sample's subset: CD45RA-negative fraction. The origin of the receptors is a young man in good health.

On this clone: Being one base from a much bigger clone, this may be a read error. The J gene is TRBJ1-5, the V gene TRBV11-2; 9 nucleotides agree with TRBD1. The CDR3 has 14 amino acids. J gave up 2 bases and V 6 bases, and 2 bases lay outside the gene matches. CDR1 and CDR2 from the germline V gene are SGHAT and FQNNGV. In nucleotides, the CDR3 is TGTGCCAGCAGTCGGACAGGGGGCAATCAGCCCCAGCATTTT. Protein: CASSRTGGNQPQHF.

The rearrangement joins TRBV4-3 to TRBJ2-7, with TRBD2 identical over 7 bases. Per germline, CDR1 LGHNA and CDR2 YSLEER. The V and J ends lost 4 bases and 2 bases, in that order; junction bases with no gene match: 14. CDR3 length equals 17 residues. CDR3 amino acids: CASSPVLLAEGAYEQYF. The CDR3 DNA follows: TGCGCCAGCAGCCCAGTCCTCCTAGCGGAGGGCGCCTACGAGCAGTACTTC.

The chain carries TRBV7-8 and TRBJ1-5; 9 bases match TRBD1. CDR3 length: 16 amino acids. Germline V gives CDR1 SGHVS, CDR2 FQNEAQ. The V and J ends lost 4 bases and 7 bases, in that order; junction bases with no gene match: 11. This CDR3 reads CASSYPGTGLSQPQHF. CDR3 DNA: TGTGCCAGCAGCTACCCCGGGACAGGGTTAAGCCAGCCCCAGCATTTT.

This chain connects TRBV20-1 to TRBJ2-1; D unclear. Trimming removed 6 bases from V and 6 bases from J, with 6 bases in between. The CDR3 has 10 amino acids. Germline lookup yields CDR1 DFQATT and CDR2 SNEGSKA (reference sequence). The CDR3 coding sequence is TGCAGTGCGTTGGGCAATGAGCAGTTCTTC. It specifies CSALGNEQFF.

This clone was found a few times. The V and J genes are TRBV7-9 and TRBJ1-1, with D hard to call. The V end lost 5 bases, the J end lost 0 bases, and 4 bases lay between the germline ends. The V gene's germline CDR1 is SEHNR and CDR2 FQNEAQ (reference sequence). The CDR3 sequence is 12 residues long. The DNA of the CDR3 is TGTGCCAGCAGCGCCATGAACACTGAAGCTTTCTTT. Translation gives CASSAMNTEAFF.

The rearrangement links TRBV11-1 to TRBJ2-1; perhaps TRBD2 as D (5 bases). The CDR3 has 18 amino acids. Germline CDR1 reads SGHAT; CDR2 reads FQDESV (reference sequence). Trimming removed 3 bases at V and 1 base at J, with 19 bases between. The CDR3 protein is CASSFRDAVLSSYNEQFF. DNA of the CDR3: TGTGCCAGCAGCTTCCGGGATGCGGTGCTTAGTTCCTACAATGAGCAGTTCTTC.

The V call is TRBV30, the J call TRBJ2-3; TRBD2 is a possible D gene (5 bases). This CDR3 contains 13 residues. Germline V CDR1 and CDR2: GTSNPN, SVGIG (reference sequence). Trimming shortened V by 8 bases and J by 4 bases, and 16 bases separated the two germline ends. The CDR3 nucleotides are TGTGCCGGAACTCTCAGGCGGGCAGATACGCAGTATTTT. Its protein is CAGTLRRADTQYF.

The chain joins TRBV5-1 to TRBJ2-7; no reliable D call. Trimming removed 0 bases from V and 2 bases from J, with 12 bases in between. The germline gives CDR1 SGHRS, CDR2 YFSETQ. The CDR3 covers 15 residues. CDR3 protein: CASSLGVGRAYEQYF. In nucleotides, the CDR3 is TGCGCCAGCAGCTTGGGGGTCGGAAGGGCCTACGAGCAGTACTTC.

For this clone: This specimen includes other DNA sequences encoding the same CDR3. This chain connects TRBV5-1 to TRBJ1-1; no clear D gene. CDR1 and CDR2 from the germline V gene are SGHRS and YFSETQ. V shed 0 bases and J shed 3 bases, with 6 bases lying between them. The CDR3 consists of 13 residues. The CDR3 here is CASSLVLDTEAFF. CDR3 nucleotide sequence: TGCGCCAGCAGCTTGGTACTGGACACTGAAGCTTTCTTT.

CDR3 region: CASSLTPQPGNEQFF. CDR3 coding DNA: TGTGCCAGCAGTTTGACCCCCCAACCGGGGAATGAGCAGTTCTTC. The rearrangement uses TRBV27 and TRBJ2-1; tentative D call: TRBD2 (5 bases). Germline V gene data show CDR1 as MNHEY and CDR2 as SMNVEV (reference sequence). The CDR3 has 15 amino acids. Trimming took off 3 bases at V and 7 bases at J, with 16 bases between the two ends.

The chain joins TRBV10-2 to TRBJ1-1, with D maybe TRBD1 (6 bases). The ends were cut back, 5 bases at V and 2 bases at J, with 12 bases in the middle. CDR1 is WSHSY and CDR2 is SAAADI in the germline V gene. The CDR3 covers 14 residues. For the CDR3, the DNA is TGCGCCAGCAGTAGTTCACAGGGAAACACTGAAGCTTTCTTT. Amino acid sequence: CASSSSQGNTEAFF.

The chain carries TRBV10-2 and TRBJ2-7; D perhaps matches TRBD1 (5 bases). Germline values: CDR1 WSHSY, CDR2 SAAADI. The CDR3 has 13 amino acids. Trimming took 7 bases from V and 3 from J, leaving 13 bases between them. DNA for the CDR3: TGCGCCAGCAACTCCCAGGGTTTCTACGAGCAGTACTTC. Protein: CASNSQGFYEQYF.

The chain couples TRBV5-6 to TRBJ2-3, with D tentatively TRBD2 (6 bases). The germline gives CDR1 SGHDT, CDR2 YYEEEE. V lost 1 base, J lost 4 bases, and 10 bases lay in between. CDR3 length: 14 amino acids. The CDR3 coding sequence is TGTGCCAGCAGCTTGTCCGGCGGGGCAGATACGCAGTATTTT. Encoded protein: CASSLSGGADTQYF.

The CDR3 nucleotides read TGTGCCAGCAGTCGCTCCAGCGGGAGAGAGGTCCGGGAGCTGTTTTTT. As protein: CASSRSSGREVRELFF. This chain uses TRBV6-6 with TRBJ2-2; 8 bases agree with TRBD2. Germline trimming cut 5 bases from V and 9 bases from J; bases unmatched to any gene: 14. In germline, CDR1 is MNHNY, CDR2 SVGAGI (reference sequence). The CDR3 is 16 residues long.

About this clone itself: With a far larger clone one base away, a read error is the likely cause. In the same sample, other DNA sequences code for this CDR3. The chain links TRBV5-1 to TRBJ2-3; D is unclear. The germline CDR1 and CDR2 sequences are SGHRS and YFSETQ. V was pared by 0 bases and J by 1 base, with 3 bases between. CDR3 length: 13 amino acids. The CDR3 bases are TGCGCCAGCAGCTTGGGAGGCACAGATACGCAGTATTTT. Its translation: CASSLGGTDTQYF.

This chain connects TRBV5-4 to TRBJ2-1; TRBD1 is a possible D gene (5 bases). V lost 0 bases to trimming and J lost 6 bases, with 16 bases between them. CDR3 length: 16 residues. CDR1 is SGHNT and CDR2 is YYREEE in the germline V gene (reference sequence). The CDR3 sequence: CASSLGKGSYSNEQFF. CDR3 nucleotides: TGTGCCAGCAGCTTGGGGAAGGGGTCATATTCCAATGAGCAGTTCTTC.

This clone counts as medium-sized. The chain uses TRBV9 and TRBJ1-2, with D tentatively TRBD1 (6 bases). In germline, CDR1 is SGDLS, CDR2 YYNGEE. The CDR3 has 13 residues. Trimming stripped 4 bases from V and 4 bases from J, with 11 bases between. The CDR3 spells CASSPQGLYGYTF. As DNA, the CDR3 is TGTGCCAGCAGCCCACAGGGCCTCTATGGCTACACCTTC.

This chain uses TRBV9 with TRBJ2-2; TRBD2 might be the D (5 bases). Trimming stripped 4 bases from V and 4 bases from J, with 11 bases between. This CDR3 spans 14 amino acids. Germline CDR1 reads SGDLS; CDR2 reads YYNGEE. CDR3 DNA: TGTGCCAGCAGCACCTTTGGAGGCACCGGGGAGCTGTTTTTT. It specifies CASSTFGGTGELFF.

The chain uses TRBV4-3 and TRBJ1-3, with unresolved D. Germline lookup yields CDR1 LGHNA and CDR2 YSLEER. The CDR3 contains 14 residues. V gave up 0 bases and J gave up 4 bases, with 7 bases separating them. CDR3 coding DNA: TGCGCCAGCAGCCAAGAAGGCATCGGAAACACCATATATTTT. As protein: CASSQEGIGNTIYF.

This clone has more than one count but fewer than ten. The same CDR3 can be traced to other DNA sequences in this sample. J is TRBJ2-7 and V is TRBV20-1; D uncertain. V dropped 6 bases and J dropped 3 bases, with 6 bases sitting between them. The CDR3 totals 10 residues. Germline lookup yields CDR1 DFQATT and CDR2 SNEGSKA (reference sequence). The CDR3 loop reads CSATYYEQYF. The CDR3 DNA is TGCAGTGCGACCTACTACGAGCAGTACTTC.

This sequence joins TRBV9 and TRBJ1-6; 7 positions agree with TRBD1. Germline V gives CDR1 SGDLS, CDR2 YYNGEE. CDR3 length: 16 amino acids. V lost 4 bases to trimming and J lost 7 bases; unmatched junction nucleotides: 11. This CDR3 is CASSPVGTAMNSPLHF. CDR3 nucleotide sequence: TGTGCCAGCAGCCCGGTGGGGACAGCTATGAATTCACCCCTCCACTTT.

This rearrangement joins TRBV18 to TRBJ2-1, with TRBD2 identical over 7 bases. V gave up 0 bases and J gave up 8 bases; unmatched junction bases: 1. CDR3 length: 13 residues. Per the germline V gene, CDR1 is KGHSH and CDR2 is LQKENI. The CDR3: CASSPPLADEQFF. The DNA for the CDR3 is TGTGCCAGCTCACCACCTCTAGCGGATGAGCAGTTCTTC.

The CDR3 bases are TGTGCCAGCAGTGCCAGGGGGCTGTCTGGGGCCAACGTCCTGACTTTC. As protein: CASSARGLSGANVLTF. The genes are TRBV14 and TRBJ2-6, with TRBD1 identical over 8 bases. This CDR3 region has 16 residues. The J segment lost 1 base and the V segment lost 6 bases, leaving 5 bases of the junction unmatched. Germline CDR1 and CDR2: SGHDN and FVKESK.